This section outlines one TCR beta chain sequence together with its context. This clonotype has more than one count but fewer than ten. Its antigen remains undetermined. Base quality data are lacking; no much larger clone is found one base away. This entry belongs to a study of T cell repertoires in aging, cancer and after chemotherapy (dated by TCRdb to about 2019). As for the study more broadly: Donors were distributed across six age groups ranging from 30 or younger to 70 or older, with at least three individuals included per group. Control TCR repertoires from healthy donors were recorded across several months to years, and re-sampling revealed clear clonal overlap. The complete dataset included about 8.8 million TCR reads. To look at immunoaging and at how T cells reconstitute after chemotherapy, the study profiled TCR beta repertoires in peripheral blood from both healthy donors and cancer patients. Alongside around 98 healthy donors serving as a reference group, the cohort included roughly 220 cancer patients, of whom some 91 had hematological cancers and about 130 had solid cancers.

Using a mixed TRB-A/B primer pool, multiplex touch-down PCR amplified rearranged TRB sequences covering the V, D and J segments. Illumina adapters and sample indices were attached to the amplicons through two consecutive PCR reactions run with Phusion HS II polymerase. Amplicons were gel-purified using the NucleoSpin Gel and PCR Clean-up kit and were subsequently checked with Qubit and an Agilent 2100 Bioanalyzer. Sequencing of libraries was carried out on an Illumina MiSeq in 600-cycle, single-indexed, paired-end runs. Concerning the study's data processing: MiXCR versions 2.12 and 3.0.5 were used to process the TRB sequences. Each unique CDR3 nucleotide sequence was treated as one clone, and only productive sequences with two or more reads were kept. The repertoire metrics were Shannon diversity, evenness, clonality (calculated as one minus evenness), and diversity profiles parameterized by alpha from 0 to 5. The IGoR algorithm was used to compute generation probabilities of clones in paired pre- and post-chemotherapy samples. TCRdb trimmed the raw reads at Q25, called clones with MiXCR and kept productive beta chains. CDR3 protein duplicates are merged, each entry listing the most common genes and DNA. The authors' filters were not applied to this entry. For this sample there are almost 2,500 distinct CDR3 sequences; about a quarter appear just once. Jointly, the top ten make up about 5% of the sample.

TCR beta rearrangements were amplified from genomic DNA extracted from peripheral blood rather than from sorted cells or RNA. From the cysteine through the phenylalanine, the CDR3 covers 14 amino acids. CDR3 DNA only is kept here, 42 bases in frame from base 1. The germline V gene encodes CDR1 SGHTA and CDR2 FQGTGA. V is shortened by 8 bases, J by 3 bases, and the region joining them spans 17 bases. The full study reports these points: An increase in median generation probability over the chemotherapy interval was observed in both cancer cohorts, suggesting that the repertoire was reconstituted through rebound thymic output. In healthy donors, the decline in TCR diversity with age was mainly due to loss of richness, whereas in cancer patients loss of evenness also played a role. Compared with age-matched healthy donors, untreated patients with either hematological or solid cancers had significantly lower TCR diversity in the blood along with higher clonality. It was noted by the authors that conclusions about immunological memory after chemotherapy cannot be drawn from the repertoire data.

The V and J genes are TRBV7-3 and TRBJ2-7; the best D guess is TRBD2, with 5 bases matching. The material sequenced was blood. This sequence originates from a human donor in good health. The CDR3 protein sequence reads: CASSPAGEHYEQYF. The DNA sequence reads TGTGCCAGCTCCCCTGCGGGTGAACACTACGAGCAGTACTTC.